These T cell receptor beta chains were read from a single sample in a study of cytomegalovirus exposure and HLA in healthy donors. Libraries were prepared by immunoSEQ multiplex PCR; TCRdb keeps only in-frame clonotypes and omits some of them. The sample contains 300,000 or so clones, almost 85% of which appear only once. The sequenced material came from PBMCs. The source is a woman in her thirties or forties in good health and CMV-seropositive. CDR3s include the opening cysteine and the closing phenylalanine or tryptophan. The order of the fields is J gene, V gene, CDR3 length, D gene, clone size, CDR3 DNA, CDR3 protein. D genes are given only for firm matches. Clone size, where shown, is once, few, many, or a class for clones that have expanded.

J: TRBJ2-1; V: TRBV11-2; length: 16; D: NA; size: NA; DNA: TGTGCCAGCACCCCCCTGTGGGGGCGCAAGTACAATGAGCAGTTCTTC; CDR3: CASTPLWGRKYNEQFF
J: TRBJ2-3; V: TRBV27; length: 15; D: TRBD2; size: NA; DNA: TGTGCCAGCCAACTAGCGGGAGGGTTAACAGATACGCAGTATTTT; CDR3: CASQLAGGLTDTQYF
J: TRBJ2-6; V: TRBV9; length: 18; D: TRBD1; size: NA; DNA: TGTGCCAGCAGCTTTAGGACAGGGGGCGTTACTGGGGCCAACGTCCTGACTTTC; CDR3: CASSFRTGGVTGANVLTF
J: TRBJ1-1; V: TRBV27; length: 13; D: NA; size: NA; DNA: TGTGCCAGCAGTTTAGGGTCGGGCACTGAAGCTTTCTTT; CDR3: CASSLGSGTEAFF
J: TRBJ2-2; V: TRBV11-3; length: 15; D: TRBD1; size: NA; DNA: TGTGCCAGCAGCCCGGGACAGAGGGACACCGGGGAGCTGTTTTTT; CDR3: CASSPGQRDTGELFF
J: TRBJ2-3; V: TRBV29-1; length: 14; D: NA; size: NA; DNA: TGCAGCGTTGAAGGACAGCCTAGCACAGATACGCAGTATTTT; CDR3: CSVEGQPSTDTQYF
J: TRBJ1-5; V: TRBV30; length: 12; D: NA; size: NA; DNA: TGTGCCCTCGGAGGGGGCAATCAGCCCCAGCATTTT; CDR3: CALGGGNQPQHF
J: TRBJ1-1; V: TRBV18; length: 17; D: NA; size: NA; DNA: TGTGCCAGCTCACCACCGGCTCAGGGCTTCATGAACACTGAAGCTTTCTTT; CDR3: CASSPPAQGFMNTEAFF
J: TRBJ2-7; V: TRBV5-3; length: 14; D: NA; size: NA; DNA: TGTGCCAGAACCCCCTCGAGGGGGTTTTACGAGCAGTACTTC; CDR3: CARTPSRGFYEQYF
J: TRBJ2-2; V: TRBV9; length: 16; D: NA; size: NA; DNA: TGTGCCAGCAGTCTTTCCTGGGGGCAAGACACCGGGGAGCTGTTTTTT; CDR3: CASSLSWGQDTGELFF
J: TRBJ1-1; V: TRBV7-8; length: 15; D: NA; size: NA; DNA: TGTGCCAGCAGCTTAGCGTGGCAATCGAACACTGAAGCTTTCTTT; CDR3: CASSLAWQSNTEAFF
J: TRBJ1-1; V: TRBV10-3; length: 11; D: NA; size: NA; DNA: TGTGCCGTACAGGGGAACACTGAAGCTTTCTTT; CDR3: CAVQGNTEAFF
J: TRBJ1-4; V: TRBV7-8; length: 14; D: NA; size: NA; DNA: TGTGCCAGCAGACGCAGGGATCCTAATGAAAAACTGTTTTTT; CDR3: CASRRRDPNEKLFF
J: TRBJ2-7; V: TRBV6-5; length: 15; D: TRBD1; size: once; DNA: TGTGCCAGCAGTTCCGCGGGACAGGGGAACTACGAGCAGTACTTC; CDR3: CASSSAGQGNYEQYF
J: TRBJ1-1; V: TRBV4-2; length: 13; D: NA; size: once; DNA: TGTGCCAGCAGCCCGATCTCGCAGATTGAAGCTTTCTTT; CDR3: CASSPISQIEAFF
J: TRBJ1-2; V: TRBV19; length: 12; D: NA; size: NA; DNA: TGTGCCAGTAGTTTCCGGACAGCTGGCTACACCTTC; CDR3: CASSFRTAGYTF
J: TRBJ2-3; V: TRBV6-5; length: 15; D: NA; size: once; DNA: TGTGCCAGCAGTTACACAGCATTGAGCACAGATACGCAGTATTTT; CDR3: CASSYTALSTDTQYF
J: TRBJ2-3; V: TRBV18; length: 14; D: NA; size: NA; DNA: TGTGCCAGCTCACCCCGGGACTTCACAGATACGCAGTATTTT; CDR3: CASSPRDFTDTQYF
J: TRBJ2-5; V: TRBV10-2; length: 15; D: NA; size: NA; DNA: TGCGCCAGCAGTGAAGGGGCCACCAGGATAGAGACCCAGTACTTC; CDR3: CASSEGATRIETQYF
J: TRBJ2-7; V: TRBV19; length: 15; D: NA; size: NA; DNA: TGTGCCAGTAGTCTCATGGTTCAGGGGATATACGAGCAGTACTTC; CDR3: CASSLMVQGIYEQYF
J: TRBJ2-7; V: TRBV19; length: 18; D: NA; size: NA; DNA: TGTGCCAGTAGCAACACCCCTTGGCGGAAAGGGAGCTCCTACGAGCAGTACTTC; CDR3: CASSNTPWRKGSSYEQYF
J: TRBJ2-3; V: TRBV13; length: 13; D: NA; size: NA; DNA: TGTGCCAGCAGCTTAGTCGGCACAGATACGCAGTATTTT; CDR3: CASSLVGTDTQYF
J: TRBJ1-4; V: TRBV25-1; length: 13; D: NA; size: NA; DNA: TGTGCCAGCGGGGGGGCCGTATATGAAAAACTGTTTTTT; CDR3: CASGGAVYEKLFF
J: TRBJ2-3; V: TRBV4-3; length: 20; D: TRBD2; size: NA; DNA: TGCGCCAGCAGCCAGATCGTAGCTAGCGGGAGTTTCAGGAGTGCAGATACGCAGTATTTT; CDR3: CASSQIVASGSFRSADTQYF
J: TRBJ1-1; V: TRBV27; length: 13; D: TRBD1; size: NA; DNA: TGTGCCACCGGGATAGACAGGGCCACTGAAGCTTTCTTT; CDR3: CATGIDRATEAFF
J: TRBJ1-2; V: TRBV13; length: 15; D: NA; size: NA; DNA: TGTGCCAGCAGCTTCGGCGGGGTCCTTAACTATGGCTACACCTTC; CDR3: CASSFGGVLNYGYTF
J: TRBJ2-3; V: TRBV7-8; length: 13; D: NA; size: NA; DNA: TGTGCCAGCGGTTTAGGGGGGCCGGATACGCAGTATTTT; CDR3: CASGLGGPDTQYF
J: TRBJ2-7; V: TRBV30; length: 14; D: NA; size: NA; DNA: TGTGCCTGGAGTGTGGGGCTCACCGACTACGAGCAGTACTTC; CDR3: CAWSVGLTDYEQYF
J: TRBJ2-7; V: TRBV4-2; length: 17; D: TRBD2; size: NA; DNA: TGTGCCAGCAGCCAAGATCGAGGGAGCGGGAGGGGCTACGAGCAGTACTTC; CDR3: CASSQDRGSGRGYEQYF
J: TRBJ2-7; V: TRBV7-2; length: 16; D: NA; size: NA; DNA: TGTGCCAGCAGCTTAGGCGCCGGGACACGACCCTACGAGCAGTACTTC; CDR3: CASSLGAGTRPYEQYF
J: TRBJ2-1; V: TRBV25-1; length: 17; D: TRBD2; size: NA; DNA: TGTGCCAGCAGTGAACGTCGGGGCGGGAGCCTGAATAATGAGCAGTTCTTC; CDR3: CASSERRGGSLNNEQFF
J: TRBJ1-1; V: TRBV19; length: 12; D: NA; size: once; DNA: TGTGCCACAAGAGGCCAATACACTGAAGCTTTCTTT; CDR3: CATRGQYTEAFF
J: TRBJ2-1; V: TRBV27; length: 15; D: TRBD2; size: NA; DNA: TGTGCCAGCAGTTTCGGCGGGAGTTTCTACAATGAGCAGTTCTTC; CDR3: CASSFGGSFYNEQFF
J: TRBJ1-6; V: TRBV10-3; length: 15; D: TRBD1; size: few; DNA: TGTGCCATCTCCGAGCAGGGGGCGGGTAATTCACCCCTCCACTTT; CDR3: CAISEQGAGNSPLHF
J: TRBJ1-2; V: TRBV6-1; length: 15; D: NA; size: NA; DNA: TGTGCCAGCAGAGCACCGTTCCTAACTAACTATGGCTACACCTTC; CDR3: CASRAPFLTNYGYTF
J: TRBJ1-2; V: TRBV5-4; length: 15; D: TRBD1; size: NA; DNA: TGTGCCAGCATCCCTCGGGACAGGGTGGACTATGGCTACACCTTC; CDR3: CASIPRDRVDYGYTF
J: TRBJ1-2; V: TRBV2; length: 12; D: TRBD1; size: NA; DNA: TGTGCCGGAAAACAGGGGAGCCAGGGCTACACCTTC; CDR3: CAGKQGSQGYTF
J: TRBJ2-7; V: TRBV5-1; length: 11; D: NA; size: NA; DNA: TGCGCCAGCAGCTTGGTCAACGAGCAGTACTTC; CDR3: CASSLVNEQYF
J: TRBJ2-3; V: TRBV25-1; length: 15; D: TRBD2; size: NA; DNA: TGTGCCAGCAGTGAATATAGCGGGAGCGGAGATACGCAGTATTTT; CDR3: CASSEYSGSGDTQYF
J: TRBJ2-1; V: TRBV6-1; length: 16; D: TRBD1; size: NA; DNA: TGTGCCAGCAGTGAGAACCCGGGACAGTCCTACAATGAGCAGTTCTTC; CDR3: CASSENPGQSYNEQFF
J: TRBJ1-3; V: TRBV27; length: 18; D: TRBD1; size: NA; DNA: TGTGCCAGCTCCGAACTCCCCATCGTTCCGGGACAGGGAAACACCATATATTTT; CDR3: CASSELPIVPGQGNTIYF
J: TRBJ2-1; V: TRBV6-1; length: 15; D: NA; size: NA; DNA: TGTGCCAGCAGTGAAGCGCTAGGGTCAGGGCATCTGCAGTTCTTC; CDR3: CASSEALGSGHLQFF
J: TRBJ1-1; V: TRBV29-1; length: 13; D: NA; size: few; DNA: TGCAGCGTCTCCCATACTTTGAACACTGAAGCTTTCTTT; CDR3: CSVSHTLNTEAFF
J: TRBJ1-1; V: TRBV9; length: 12; D: NA; size: NA; DNA: TGTGCCAGCAGCGTAAACGGACAGGAAGCTTTCTTT; CDR3: CASSVNGQEAFF
J: TRBJ2-1; V: TRBV18; length: 15; D: TRBD1; size: NA; DNA: TGTGCCAGCTCAACACCGACAGGGAAGATTAATGAGCAGTTCTTC; CDR3: CASSTPTGKINEQFF
J: TRBJ2-5; V: TRBV27; length: 16; D: TRBD2; size: NA; DNA: TGTGCCAGCAGTTTATCGGCACTAGCGGGAGTGGAGACCCAGTACTTC; CDR3: CASSLSALAGVETQYF
J: TRBJ2-7; V: TRBV21-1; length: 17; D: NA; size: NA; DNA: TGTGCCAGCAGCAAAGGGCGGGGTGCCAGAAAACATAACGAGCAGTACTTC; CDR3: CASSKGRGARKHNEQYF
J: TRBJ1-4; V: TRBV6-5; length: 15; D: TRBD1; size: NA; DNA: TGTGCCAGCAGTCTTACCCAGGGGGTAGGCGAAAAACTGTTTTTT; CDR3: CASSLTQGVGEKLFF
J: TRBJ2-5; V: TRBV29-1; length: 12; D: NA; size: NA; DNA: TGCAGCGTCCTAAGCGGGCGGGAGACCCAGTACTTC; CDR3: CSVLSGRETQYF
J: TRBJ2-1; V: TRBV7-8; length: 12; D: NA; size: NA; DNA: TGTGCCAGCAGCTTACCCGGGAATGAGCAGTTCTTC; CDR3: CASSLPGNEQFF
J: TRBJ2-3; V: TRBV27; length: 12; D: TRBD2; size: NA; DNA: TGTGCCAGCAGGCTAGCGGGAGATACGCAGTATTTT; CDR3: CASRLAGDTQYF
J: TRBJ2-1; V: TRBV27; length: 11; D: TRBD2; size: NA; DNA: TGTGCCAGCACCGGCGGGGGTGAGCAGTTCTTC; CDR3: CASTGGGEQFF
J: TRBJ2-2; V: TRBV28; length: 14; D: TRBD2; size: NA; DNA: TGTGCCAGCAGTTGGGAGGGGCGGGCCGGGGAGCTGTTTTTT; CDR3: CASSWEGRAGELFF
J: TRBJ2-5; V: TRBV20-1; length: 11; D: NA; size: once; DNA: TGCAGTGCTCCAAAGCGGGAGACCCAGTACTTC; CDR3: CSAPKRETQYF
J: TRBJ2-7; V: TRBV9; length: 14; D: NA; size: NA; DNA: TGTGCCAGCAGCGTAGGAGAAGGGGCCTACGAGCAGTACTTC; CDR3: CASSVGEGAYEQYF
J: TRBJ2-1; V: TRBV7-3; length: 17; D: NA; size: NA; DNA: TGTGCCAGCAGCTTATACCCCCCCGGGAGCTCCTACAATGAGCAGTTCTTC; CDR3: CASSLYPPGSSYNEQFF
J: TRBJ2-2; V: TRBV4-2; length: 18; D: NA; size: NA; DNA: TGTGCCAGCAGCCAAGGTAAAGGTTGGAGCGCTCCTACCGGGGAGCTGTTTTTT; CDR3: CASSQGKGWSAPTGELFF
J: TRBJ1-1; V: TRBV13; length: 15; D: NA; size: NA; DNA: TGTGCCAGCAGCCGGGCAGCCAGGGTGGGCACTGAAGCTTTCTTT; CDR3: CASSRAARVGTEAFF
J: TRBJ1-1; V: TRBV7-9; length: 13; D: TRBD1; size: NA; DNA: TGTGCCAGCAGCTTCGACAGGGACACTGAAGCTTTCTTT; CDR3: CASSFDRDTEAFF